One sample yielded the 6 T cell receptor beta chains listed below, sequenced in a study of blood T cell repertoires in COVID-19. Profiled with immunoSEQ multiplex PCR; TCRdb holds only in-frame clones, not every one. This table has 250,000 to 300,000 clones, 65% to 90% appearing once. Sequenced material: peripheral blood. These TCRs come from a man aged 45-65 years with active or convalescent COVID-19.

Turning to this clone: Other nucleotide sequences from this sample produce the same CDR3. The CDR3 here is CASSDRGNQPQHF. The CDR3 DNA follows: TGTGCCAGTAGCGACAGGGGCAATCAGCCCCAGCATTTT. The V and J genes are TRBV19 and TRBJ1-5, with TRBD1 matching over 7 bases. Germline CDR1 LNHDA, CDR2 SQIVND (reference sequence). The CDR3 is made up of 13 amino acids. J was trimmed by 2 bases and V by 6 bases; bases with no gene match: 1.

This chain connects TRBV28 to TRBJ1-6; 8 nucleotides match TRBD1. There are 18 residues in the CDR3. The trim removed 2 bases at V and 7 bases at J, leaving 13 bases unmatched. From germline, CDR1 is MDHEN and CDR2 SYDVKM. The CDR3 spells CASSLGTWQGAGNSPLHF. The DNA for the CDR3 is TGTGCCAGCAGTTTAGGGACATGGCAGGGGGCGGGGAATTCACCCCTCCACTTT.

The chain employs TRBV15 and TRBJ1-2; D might be TRBD1 (6 bases). CDR3 length equals 16 residues. Germline CDR1 is LNHNV and CDR2 is YYDKDF (reference sequence). V was clipped by 1 base and J by 4 bases, with 16 bases between them. CDR3 DNA: TGTGCCACCAGCAGAGCCCCTCCACAGGGAGCCTATGGCTACACCTTC. Translation: CATSRAPPQGAYGYTF.

The chain employs TRBV6-5 and TRBJ2-1; 8 bases align to TRBD2. From germline, CDR1 is MNHEY and CDR2 SVGAGI. V trimming: 2 bases; J trimming: 0 bases; junction bases outside the gene matches: 0. The CDR3 has 15 residues. CDR3 sequence: CASSYSGSSYNEQFF. CDR3 sequence (DNA): TGTGCCAGCAGTTACAGCGGGAGCTCCTACAATGAGCAGTTCTTC.

Concerning this clone itself: The junction and the germline gene differ at one end; a read error may be behind it. The rearrangement joins TRBV5-3 to TRBJ2-1, with 10 bases lining up with TRBD2. TRBV5-3 is placed among ORFs of uncertain function. The CDR3 length is 17 residues. In DNA form, the CDR3 reads TGTGTCAGAAGCTTGGCCTTGGGACTAGCGTCCTACAATGAGCAGTTCTTC. Its protein product is CVRSLALGLASYNEQFF.

The rearrangement uses TRBV25-1 and TRBJ1-1, with TRBD1 matching over 7 bases. J lost 3 bases, V lost 8 bases, and 15 bases had no gene match. Germline V lookup: CDR1 MGHDK, CDR2 SYGVNS. This CDR3 has 16 amino acids. The CDR3 here is CASVNRGHTQHTEAFF. The CDR3 nucleotides are TGTGCCAGCGTCAACAGGGGACACACCCAACACACTGAAGCTTTCTTT.